This T cell receptor beta chain is from a study of sequential checkpoint blockade in melanoma. Described treatment: randomized to nivolumab then ipilimumab (arm A) or the reverse (arm B). Profiling relied on immunoSEQ multiplex PCR, and the TCRdb table lists in-frame clones only, not all of them. The sample lists over 25,000 clones, about four fifths seen once, with 15% to 20% in the top ten. The germline V and J ends were trimmed by 0 bases and 0 bases, with 6 bases remaining between them. Germline loops: CDR1 SGHVS, CDR2 FQNEAQ. This CDR3 is 14 amino acids long. The genes are TRBV7-8 and TRBJ2-7; D not resolved. The source is a human donor with melanoma. The starting material was CD8+ T cells sorted from blood (inferred from file names), obtained from a patient given nivolumab and ipilimumab in sequence. CDR3 sequence (DNA): TGTGCCAGCAGCTTAGCGGAGAGCTCCTACGAGCAGTACTTC. Residues: CASSLAESSYEQYF.